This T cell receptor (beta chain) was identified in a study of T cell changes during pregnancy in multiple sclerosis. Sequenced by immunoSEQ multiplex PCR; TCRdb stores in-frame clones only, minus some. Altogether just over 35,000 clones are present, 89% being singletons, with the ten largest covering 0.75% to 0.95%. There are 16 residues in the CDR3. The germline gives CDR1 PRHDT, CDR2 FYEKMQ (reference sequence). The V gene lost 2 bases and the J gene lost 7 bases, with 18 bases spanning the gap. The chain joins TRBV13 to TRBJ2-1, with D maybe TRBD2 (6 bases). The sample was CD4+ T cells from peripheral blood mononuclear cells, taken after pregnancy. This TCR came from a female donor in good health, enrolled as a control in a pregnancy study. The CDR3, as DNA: TGTGCCAGCAGCTTAAGGCGTACCACCAGCGGGAATGAGCAGTTCTTC. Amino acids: CASSLRRTTSGNEQFF.